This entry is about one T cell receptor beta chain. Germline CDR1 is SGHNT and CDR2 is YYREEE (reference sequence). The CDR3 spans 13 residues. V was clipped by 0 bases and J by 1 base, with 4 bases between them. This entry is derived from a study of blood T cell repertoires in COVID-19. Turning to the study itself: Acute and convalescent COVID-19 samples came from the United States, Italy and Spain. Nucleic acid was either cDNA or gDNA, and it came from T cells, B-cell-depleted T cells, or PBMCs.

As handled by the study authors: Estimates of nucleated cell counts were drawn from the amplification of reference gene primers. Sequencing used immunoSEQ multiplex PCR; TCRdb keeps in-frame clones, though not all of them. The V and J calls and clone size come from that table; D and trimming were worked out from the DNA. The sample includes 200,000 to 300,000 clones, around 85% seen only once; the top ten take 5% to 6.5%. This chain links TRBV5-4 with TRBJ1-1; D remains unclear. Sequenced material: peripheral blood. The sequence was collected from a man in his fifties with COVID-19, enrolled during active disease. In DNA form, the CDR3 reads TGTGCCAGCAGCTTGGAACAGAACACTGAAGCTTTCTTT. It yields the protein CASSLEQNTEAFF.